There are a few counts of the clone carrying this T cell receptor beta chain. Assay: immunoSEQ multiplex PCR; the TCRdb copy retains only in-frame clones and omits some. The profile shows hundreds of thousands of clones, roughly 90% of them singletons. These data belong to a study of shared T cell receptors in the human thymus. The germline V gene encodes CDR1 KGHSH and CDR2 LQKENI. Trimming pared 3 bases from V and 3 bases from J, leaving 15 bases between. The CDR3 totals 15 residues. These data were also reused for a study on human thymus T cells.

The chain employs TRBV18 and TRBJ2-7; possibly TRBD2 for D (6 bases). The sequence came from a boy younger than two with a congenital heart defect. The specimen sequenced was thymocytes. CDR3 sequence: CASSPGRDQYYEQYF. CDR3 in DNA: TGTGCCAGCTCACCGGGGCGGGACCAATACTACGAGCAGTACTTC.